These 27 T cell receptor beta chains were sequenced from one sample in a study of shared clonotypes between healthy human individuals. Clones were read by immunoSEQ multiplex PCR, and TCRdb kept only the in-frame ones, dropping some. The data contain some 2.1 million clones, 85% to 95% of them singletons. The sequenced sample was naive CD4+ T cells sorted from blood. Noted subset: CD45RA+ positively selected. These TCRs come from a man younger than 35 in good health.

This chain links TRBV7-2 with TRBJ2-1, with 9 bases lining up with TRBD2. The CDR3 is 16 residues long. The V gene end was trimmed by 5 bases and the J gene end by 9 bases; junction bases not matched to a gene: 14. CDR1 is SGHTA, CDR2 FQGNSA, per germline. CDR3 region: CASSPGSGSFLGEQFF. For the CDR3, the DNA is TGTGCCAGCAGCCCAGGTAGCGGGAGCTTCCTAGGTGAGCAGTTCTTC. Combining the CDR3 with reference TRBV7-2 and TRBJ2-1 gives the whole variable domain GAGVSQSPSNKVTEKGKDVELRCDPISGHTALYWYRQSLGQGLEFLIYFQGNSAPDKSGLPSDRFSAERTGGSVSTLTIQRTQQEDSAVYLCASSPGSGSFLGEQFFGPGTRLTVL.

This clone came up once. The rearrangement joins TRBV9 to TRBJ2-5, with D maybe TRBD1 (5 bases). The CDR3 contains 17 residues. V was pared by 4 bases and J by 1 base, with 20 bases between. Germline-derived CDR1 and CDR2 are SGDLS and YYNGEE. CDR3 sequence: CASSSPQGAPIQETQYF. The CDR3 bases are TGTGCCAGCAGCTCCCCGCAAGGGGCCCCAATCCAAGAGACCCAGTACTTC.

V gene TRBV13 combines with J gene TRBJ2-7, with D tentatively TRBD1 (6 bases). Looked up from germline, CDR1 is PRHDT and CDR2 is FYEKMQ (reference sequence). The CDR3 is 12 amino acids. V was pared by 4 bases and J by 5 bases, with 9 bases between. The CDR3 here is CASSYRAHEQYF. The CDR3 DNA reads as TGTGCCAGCAGCTACAGGGCTCACGAGCAGTACTTC.

Only one count was recorded for this clone. V is TRBV30 and J is TRBJ1-1; no clear D. Germline V gene sequence: CDR1 GTSNPN, CDR2 SVGIG (reference sequence). V gave up 2 bases and J gave up 1 base, with 11 bases separating them. CDR3 length: 14 residues. The DNA of the CDR3 is TGTGCCTGGAGTAGCGTCCCCCCGAACACTGAAGCTTTCTTT. Protein product: CAWSSVPPNTEAFF. Variable domain in full (rest from reference TRBV30 and TRBJ1-1): SQTIHQWPATLVQPVGSPLSLECTVEGTSNPNLYWYRQAAGRGLQLLFYSVGIGQISSEVPQNLSASRPQDRQFILSSKKLLLSDSGFYLCAWSSVPPNTEAFFGQGTRLTVV.

The genes are TRBV5-1 and TRBJ1-2, with D unresolved. The V gene lost 4 bases and the J gene lost 4 bases, with 17 bases spanning the gap. This CDR3 has 15 amino acids. CDR1 is SGHRS and CDR2 is YFSETQ in the germline V gene. The CDR3 loop is CASSPLGRLSYGYTF. The CDR3, as DNA: TGCGCCAGCAGCCCCTTGGGCAGGCTTAGCTATGGCTACACCTTC.

This clone has a single count. The rearrangement links TRBV19 to TRBJ2-1; possibly TRBD2 for D (5 bases). Per the germline V gene, CDR1 is LNHDA and CDR2 is SQIVND (reference sequence). The V gene lost 0 bases and the J gene lost 2 bases, with 8 bases spanning the gap. This CDR3 region has 15 residues. Written as DNA, the CDR3 is TGTGCCAGTAGTATAGATCTCGGGGCCTACAATGAGCAGTTCTTC. Its translation: CASSIDLGAYNEQFF.

This chain links TRBV14 with TRBJ2-7; unclear D gene. V was shortened by 4 bases and J by 6 bases, with 13 bases between the two germline ends. The CDR3 consists of 13 residues. The germline V gene has CDR1 SGHDN and CDR2 FVKESK. The CDR3 loop reads CASSLNLKGEQYF. In DNA form, the CDR3 reads TGTGCCAGCAGCCTCAATCTGAAGGGCGAGCAGTACTTC.

This clone was counted once. This chain joins TRBV7-2 and TRBJ1-4; D unresolved. Germline values: CDR1 SGHTA, CDR2 FQGNSA. This CDR3 region has 13 residues. Trimming removed 5 bases at V and 13 bases at J, with 17 bases between. CDR3 nucleotides: TGTGCCAGCAGCCCCGCTCGGGAGGCACGACTGTTTTTT. It specifies CASSPAREARLFF.

The chain couples TRBV18 to TRBJ2-7; D is undetermined. With 5 bases removed from V and 6 bases from J, the gap between germline ends came to 8 bases. Germline V lookup: CDR1 KGHSH, CDR2 LQKENI. The CDR3 is 11 amino acids. The CDR3 nucleotides read TGTGCCAGCTCAGAATCAGTCGAGCAGTACTTC. It encodes CASSESVEQYF.

The genes are TRBV6-1 and TRBJ1-2; D gene uncertain. Germline CDR1 reads MNHNS; CDR2 reads SASEGT. Trimming took 11 bases from V and 4 from J, leaving 20 bases between them. The CDR3 is made up of 14 amino acids. The CDR3 sequence is CASSGGSLLYGYTF. The CDR3, as DNA: TGTGCCTCCTCCGGAGGGAGCCTTCTCTATGGCTACACCTTC.

The J gene is TRBJ2-1, the V gene TRBV7-9; D possibly matches TRBD1 or TRBD2 (5 bases each). Germline V gene data show CDR1 as SEHNR and CDR2 as FQNEAQ (reference sequence). CDR3 length: 16 amino acids. V lost 2 bases, J lost 5 bases, and 16 bases lay in between. The CDR3: CASSLPWGRKDNEQFF. The CDR3 nucleotides read TGTGCCAGCAGCTTACCGTGGGGACGGAAAGACAATGAGCAGTTCTTC.

V usage is TRBV11-3 and J usage is TRBJ2-3; D is unresolved. Germline loops: CDR1 SGHNT, CDR2 YENEEA. The CDR3 spans 12 residues. With 5 bases removed from V and 6 bases from J, the gap between germline ends came to 9 bases. The CDR3 protein is CASSQNSDTQYF. CDR3 sequence (DNA): TGTGCCAGCAGCCAAAACTCCGATACGCAGTATTTT. Together with reference TRBV11-3 and TRBJ2-3, the CDR3 gives the full variable domain: EAGVVQSPRYKIIEKKQPVAFWCNPISGHNTLYWYLQNLGQGPELLIRYENEEAVDDSQLPKDRFSAERLKGVDSTLKIQPAELGDSAVYLCASSQNSDTQYFGPGTRLTVL.

This clone was found a few times. V is TRBV21-1 and J is TRBJ1-5; no check of the table's D call, TRBD1, against the DNA was made. TRBV21-1 is labeled a pseudogene. The CDR3 is 15 residues long. CDR3 amino acids: CASSKVSTGVQPQHF. The CDR3 bases are TGTGCCAGCAGCAAAGTTTCGACAGGGGTTCAGCCCCAGCATTTT.

V is TRBV4-3 and J is TRBJ2-7; D tentatively fits TRBD1 or TRBD2 (5 bases each). V lost 0 bases to trimming and J lost 5 bases, with 14 bases between them. Per germline, CDR1 LGHNA and CDR2 YSLEER. CDR3 length: 15 amino acids. The chain's CDR3 is CASSQETGARDEQYF. DNA of the CDR3: TGCGCCAGCAGCCAAGAAACCGGGGCGCGAGACGAGCAGTACTTC.

The gene calls are TRBV6-5 and TRBJ1-1, with TRBD1 identical over 9 bases. The trim removed 1 base at V and 1 base at J, leaving 4 bases unmatched. The germline V gene encodes CDR1 MNHEY and CDR2 SVGAGI. The CDR3 is made up of 16 amino acids. The CDR3, as DNA: TGTGCCAGCAGTTACTTGGGACAGGGTCCGAACACTGAAGCTTTCTTT. Protein: CASSYLGQGPNTEAFF.

This chain uses TRBV10-3 with TRBJ2-1; TRBD1 might be the D (6 bases). Germline assignment: CDR1 ENHRY and CDR2 SYGVKD. This CDR3 comprises 13 residues. Trimming pared 5 bases from V and 6 bases from J, leaving 11 bases between. The CDR3 DNA reads TGTGCCATCAGTTACAGGGATATCAATGAGCAGTTCTTC. Protein: CAISYRDINEQFF.

The V and J genes are TRBV7-9 and TRBJ2-7; 9 bases fit TRBD1. The CDR3 loop spans 16 amino acids. The ends lost 5 bases at V and 5 bases at J; junction bases unmatched: 13. The germline gives CDR1 SEHNR, CDR2 FQNEAQ (reference sequence). The chain's CDR3 is CASSRATGGHNDEQYF. The CDR3 DNA is TGTGCCAGCAGCCGCGCCACAGGGGGCCACAACGACGAGCAGTACTTC.

This chain uses TRBV29-1 with TRBJ2-1; D might be TRBD2 (5 bases). Per germline, CDR1 SQVTM and CDR2 ANQGSEA. V lost 3 bases and J 0 bases, leaving 9 bases between the germline ends. There are 14 residues in the CDR3. The DNA of the CDR3 is TGCAGCGTTGAGGGAGAGAGCTCCTACAATGAGCAGTTCTTC. It is translated as CSVEGESSYNEQFF.

The gene calls are TRBV7-8 and TRBJ2-1; D perhaps matches TRBD2 (6 bases). CDR3 length equals 13 residues. Looked up from germline, CDR1 is SGHVS and CDR2 is FQNEAQ. The V end was cut by 5 bases, the J end by 6 bases, with 11 bases between. CDR3 bases: TGTGCCAGCAGCCTGGGACTGGCCAATGAGCAGTTCTTC. Protein sequence: CASSLGLANEQFF. Combining the CDR3 with reference TRBV7-8 and TRBJ2-1 gives the whole variable domain GAGVSQSPRYKVAKRGQDVALRCDPISGHVSLFWYQQALGQGPEFLTYFQNEAQLDKSGLPSDRFFAERPEGSVSTLKIQRTQQEDSAVYLCASSLGLANEQFFGPGTRLTVL.

V is TRBV2 and J is TRBJ1-5; the match to TRBD1 covers 10 bases. The V segment lost 0 bases and the J segment 6 bases; nucleotides outside the gene matches: 11. This CDR3 contains 18 residues. Germline V gene data show CDR1 as SNHLY and CDR2 as FYNNEI. CDR3 residues: CASSEARGQGVLGQPQHF. DNA of the CDR3: TGTGCCAGCAGTGAAGCGCGCGGACAGGGGGTCCTGGGTCAGCCCCAGCATTTT.

V usage is TRBV18 and J usage is TRBJ2-7; 8 nucleotides match TRBD2. V gave up 6 bases and J gave up 7 bases; unmatched junction bases: 11. CDR1 KGHSH and CDR2 LQKENI come from the germline V gene. The CDR3 extends over 14 amino acids. CDR3 sequence: CASSREGYNIEQYF. The CDR3 coding sequence is TGTGCCAGCTCTCGGGAGGGCTATAATATAGAGCAGTACTTC.

The chain joins TRBV6-1 to TRBJ1-2, with no clear D. The germline gives CDR1 MNHNS, CDR2 SASEGT. This CDR3 is 13 amino acids long. Between the trimmed V and J ends, which lost 2 bases and 5 bases, there was a span of 9 bases. The DNA for the CDR3 is TGTGCCAGCAGTGAACCGGACCAATATGGCTACACCTTC. Translation: CASSEPDQYGYTF.

The CDR3 protein is CASLGSKASPLHF. CDR3 DNA sequence: TGTGCGTCCCTGGGGTCCAAGGCTTCACCCCTCCACTTT. This chain joins TRBV28 and TRBJ1-6, with D unresolved. This CDR3 is 13 amino acids long. Germline assignment: CDR1 MDHEN and CDR2 SYDVKM.

The rearrangement joins TRBV11-1 to TRBJ2-7; D gene ambiguous. Trimming stripped 8 bases from V and 6 bases from J, with 20 bases between. CDR3 size: 14 residues. The germline V gene has CDR1 SGHAT and CDR2 FQDESV (reference sequence). The CDR3 loop reads CASEKEHGWGEQYF. CDR3 bases: TGTGCCAGCGAAAAGGAACACGGGTGGGGCGAGCAGTACTTC.

The chain carries TRBV5-6 and TRBJ1-1, with 9 bases aligning to TRBD1. V dropped 2 bases and J dropped 7; count of bases not matched to a gene: 3. Germline-derived CDR1 and CDR2 are SGHDT and YYEEEE. This CDR3 region has 13 residues. The CDR3 loop reads CASSLGTGREAFF. The CDR3 DNA follows: TGTGCCAGCAGCTTAGGGACAGGGCGTGAAGCTTTCTTT.

CDR3 nucleotides: TGTGCCAGCAGTGACCCGACAGATTATAGCAATCAGCCCCAGCATTTT. Encoded protein: CASSDPTDYSNQPQHF. The J gene is TRBJ1-5, the V gene TRBV2, with a tentative D call TRBD1 (5 bases). Trimming removed 3 bases from V and 0 bases from J, with 12 bases in between. Germline lookup yields CDR1 SNHLY and CDR2 FYNNEI. The CDR3 extends over 16 amino acids.

This chain links TRBV7-2 with TRBJ1-1; perhaps TRBD1 as D (5 bases). CDR1 is SGHTA, CDR2 FQGNSA, per germline. This CDR3 comprises 15 residues. The V end was cut by 4 bases, the J end by 3 bases, with 15 bases between. DNA of the CDR3: TGTGCCAGCAGCTCTCAAGGGGTGGGAGACACTGAAGCTTTCTTT. As protein: CASSSQGVGDTEAFF.